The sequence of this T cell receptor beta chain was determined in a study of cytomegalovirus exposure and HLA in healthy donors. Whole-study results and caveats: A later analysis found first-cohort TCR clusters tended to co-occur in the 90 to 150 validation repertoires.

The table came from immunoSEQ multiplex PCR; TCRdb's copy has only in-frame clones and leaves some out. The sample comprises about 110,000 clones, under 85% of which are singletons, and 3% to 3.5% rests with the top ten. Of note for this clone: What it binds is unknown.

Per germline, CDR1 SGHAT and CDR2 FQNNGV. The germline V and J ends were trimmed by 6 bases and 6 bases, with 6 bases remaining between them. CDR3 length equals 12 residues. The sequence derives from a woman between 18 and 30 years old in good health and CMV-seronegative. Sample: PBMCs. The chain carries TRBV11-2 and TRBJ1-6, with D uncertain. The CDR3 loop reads CASSLINSPLHF. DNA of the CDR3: TGTGCCAGCAGTCTTATTAATTCACCCCTCCACTTT.